Below are 7 T cell receptor beta chains sequenced from a single sample in a study of T cell responses to AZD1222 COVID-19 vaccine. Clones were read by immunoSEQ multiplex PCR, and TCRdb kept only the in-frame ones, dropping some. This table has approximately 28,000 clones, over 90% appearing once. This specimen was peripheral blood, taken on day 0 of AZD1222 vaccination. These receptors all stem from an adult in good health.

This clone was observed a few times. The genes are TRBV29-1 and TRBJ2-7, with a tentative D call TRBD2 (5 bases). The germline gives CDR1 SQVTM, CDR2 ANQGSEA. V was pared by 4 bases and J by 2 bases, with 9 bases between. This CDR3 region has 12 residues. CDR3 loop: CSVGTEAYEQYF. DNA for the CDR3: TGCAGCGTTGGGACGGAGGCCTACGAGCAGTACTTC.

The V gene is TRBV3-1 (or the pseudogene TRBV3-2), the J gene TRBJ1-4; no definite D call. V was shortened by 5 bases and J by 4 bases, with 5 bases between the two germline ends. The CDR3 runs 12 residues. Germline V gene lookup returns CDR1 LGHDT and CDR2 YNNKEL (reference sequence). CDR3 loop: CASSSRNEKLFF. CDR3 nucleotides: TGTGCCAGCAGCAGCCGTAATGAAAAACTGTTTTTT.

This chain joins TRBV29-1 and TRBJ2-1; 10 bases are a match to TRBD2. CDR1 is SQVTM and CDR2 is ANQGSEA in the germline V gene. This CDR3 has 15 amino acids. J lost 1 base, V lost 3 bases, and 3 bases had no gene match. CDR3 amino acids: CSVELAGASYNEQFF. CDR3 coding DNA: TGCAGCGTTGAGCTAGCGGGAGCTTCCTACAATGAGCAGTTCTTC.

CDR3: CASSERMEELFF. CDR3 in DNA: TGCGCCAGCAGTGAAAGGATGGAGGAGCTGTTTTTT. The rearrangement joins TRBV10-1 to TRBJ2-2; D is unresolved. Trimming pared 3 bases from V and 10 bases from J, leaving 9 bases between. The CDR3 is made up of 12 amino acids. Germline V gives CDR1 WNHNN, CDR2 SYGVQD (reference sequence).

The table lists this clone with a few counts. This chain links TRBV19 with TRBJ1-4; D call uncertain. Germline lookup yields CDR1 LNHDA and CDR2 SQIVND (reference sequence). CDR3 size: 14 residues. The germline V and J ends were trimmed by 5 bases and 7 bases, with 14 bases remaining between them. The CDR3 region has the DNA TGTGCCAGTAGTTCCCTGAGGGTGGCTGAAAAACTGTTTTTT. Amino acids: CASSSLRVAEKLFF.

The genes are TRBV28 and TRBJ2-2; no clear D. The CDR3 totals 16 residues. Trimming shortened V by 2 bases and J by 5 bases, and 15 bases separated the two germline ends. Per germline, CDR1 MDHEN and CDR2 SYDVKM. Here the CDR3 DNA reads TGTGCCAGCAGTTTAGAGACACTCTCTAATACCGGGGAGCTGTTTTTT. It encodes CASSLETLSNTGELFF.

The chain couples TRBV7-8 to TRBJ1-6; D gene ambiguous. Trimming removed 4 bases at V and 6 bases at J, with 10 bases between. Germline CDR1 reads SGHVS; CDR2 reads FQNEAQ. The CDR3 has 14 residues. The CDR3 bases are TGTGCCAGCAGCTCAGACGGGAGTAATTCACCCCTCCACTTT. Its translation: CASSSDGSNSPLHF.